These T cell receptor beta chains were read from a single sample in a study of cytomegalovirus exposure and HLA in healthy donors. The protocol was immunoSEQ multiplex PCR, while the TCRdb copy is restricted to in-frame clones and leaves out a portion. The table records roughly 43,000 clones, over 85% of them present only once. Specimen: PBMCs. The receptors were gathered from a young woman in good health and CMV-seronegative. The CDR3 runs from the conserved cysteine through the conserved F or W. A D gene is named only where the DNA matches it firmly. Some rows mark clone size as missing; the rest say once, few, many or name a class of expanded clone.

clone size	J gene	CDR3 length	V gene	D gene	CDR3 protein	CDR3 DNA
NA	TRBJ2-1	15	TRBV6-5	TRBD1	CASSYLDRGGNEQFF	TGTGCCAGCAGTTACCTTGACAGGGGTGGAAATGAGCAGTTCTTC
NA	TRBJ2-1	15	TRBV27	TRBD2	CASSSSGGTYNEQFF	TGTGCCAGCAGCTCTAGCGGGGGGACTTACAATGAGCAGTTCTTC
NA	TRBJ2-2	16	TRBV4-1	NA	CASSPPTTEGTGELFF	TGCGCCAGCAGCCCCCCGACTACAGAGGGAACCGGGGAGCTGTTTTTT
NA	TRBJ1-5	15	TRBV6-5	NA	CASSYSTEGNQPQHF	TGTGCCAGCAGTTACTCGACGGAGGGCAATCAGCCCCAGCATTTT
NA	TRBJ1-3	19	TRBV18	TRBD1	CASSPISLGQGNSGNTIYF	TGTGCCAGCTCACCGATCAGCCTGGGACAGGGAAACTCTGGAAACACCATATATTTT
NA	TRBJ2-5	15	TRBV5-1	TRBD2	CASSLVASGGETQYF	TGCGCCAGCAGCTTGGTGGCTAGCGGGGGTGAGACCCAGTACTTC
NA	TRBJ2-2	13	TRBV7-6	NA	CASSPEGNGELFF	TGTGCCAGCAGCCCAGAGGGAAACGGGGAGCTGTTTTTT
NA	TRBJ2-5	13	TRBV19	NA	CASSTSGGETQYF	TGTGCCAGTAGTACCTCAGGGGGGGAGACCCAGTACTTC
NA	TRBJ1-5	14	TRBV23-1	NA	CASQRTGYNQPQHF	TGCGCCAGCCAACGTACAGGGTATAATCAGCCCCAGCATTTT
NA	TRBJ1-2	15	TRBV30	TRBD1	CAWSVPGQGNYGYTF	TGTGCCTGGAGTGTCCCGGGACAGGGGAACTATGGCTACACCTTC
NA	TRBJ1-1	13	TRBV5-6	NA	CASSAGVNTEAFF	TGTGCCAGCAGCGCGGGGGTGAACACTGAAGCTTTCTTT
NA	TRBJ2-1	16	TRBV6-6	TRBD2	CASSYGGGSSYNEQFF	TGTGCCAGCAGTTACGGCGGGGGGAGCTCCTACAATGAGCAGTTCTTC
NA	TRBJ1-1	14	TRBV5-4	NA	CASSSWGVNTEAFF	TGTGCCAGCAGCTCCTGGGGGGTGAACACTGAAGCTTTCTTT
NA	TRBJ1-2	13	TRBV28	TRBD1	CASSLDRVRGYTF	TGTGCCAGCAGTTTAGACAGGGTACGTGGCTACACCTTC
NA	TRBJ1-6	16	TRBV19	TRBD1	CASSPPGTEGNSPLHF	TGTGCCAGTAGTCCCCCCGGGACAGAGGGGAATTCACCCCTCCACTTT
NA	TRBJ1-2	14	TRBV6-1	TRBD1	CASIPTGANEGYTF	TGTGCCAGCATCCCGACAGGGGCCAACGAAGGCTACACCTTC
NA	TRBJ2-1	15	TRBV7-9	NA	CASSPNPQAYNEQFF	TGTGCCAGCAGCCCTAATCCGCAGGCCTACAATGAGCAGTTCTTC
NA	TRBJ2-3	18	TRBV4-2	NA	CASSQEAFAPDSTDTQYF	TGTGCCAGCAGCCAAGAGGCATTTGCCCCAGATAGCACAGATACGCAGTATTTT
NA	TRBJ2-1	14	TRBV11-2	NA	CASSPTVSYNEQFF	TGTGCCAGCAGCCCCACGGTCTCCTACAATGAGCAGTTCTTC
NA	TRBJ2-1	20	TRBV9	TRBD2	CASSVTLSGRDLTSYNEQFF	TGTGCCAGCAGCGTTACTCTTAGCGGGAGGGACCTCACATCCTACAATGAGCAGTTCTTC
few	TRBJ1-1	12	TRBV7-9	NA	CASRSGETEAFF	TGTGCCAGCAGATCAGGGGAAACTGAAGCTTTCTTT
NA	TRBJ1-1	16	TRBV4-2	TRBD1	CASSQEGTGGNTEAFF	TGTGCCAGCAGCCAAGAGGGAACAGGGGGAAACACTGAAGCTTTCTTT
NA	TRBJ1-2	13	TRBV9	NA	CASSAGPGGGYTF	TGTGCCAGCAGCGCCGGACCCGGGGGAGGCTACACCTTC